This T cell receptor beta chain was recovered during a study of shared clonotypes between healthy human individuals. Germline V gene data show CDR1 as MNHNS and CDR2 as SASEGT. The CDR3 runs to 11 residues. V lost 6 bases to trimming and J lost 9 bases; unmatched junction nucleotides: 3. The repertoire was sequenced with immunoSEQ multiplex PCR; TCRdb's copy has only in-frame clones and lacks some. The table records approximately 340,000 clones, around four fifths of them present only once. V is TRBV6-1 and J is TRBJ2-3; 7 nucleotides align to TRBD1. This clonotype was sampled from a man between 25 and 39 years old in good health. Material: memory CD4+ T cells sorted from blood. The subset was: CD45RA-negative fraction. This CDR3 is CASRGDSTQYF. The DNA for the CDR3 is TGTGCCAGCAGGGGGGACAGCACGCAGTATTTT.